This record looks at one T cell receptor (beta chain) sequence and its context. Its antigen is unknown. The data originate from a study of PD-1 blockade in classical Hodgkin lymphoma. The wider study: Intravenous nivolumab at 3 mg/kg was given to patients every 2 weeks.

Libraries were prepared by immunoSEQ multiplex PCR; TCRdb keeps only in-frame clonotypes and omits some of them. This table holds about 29,000 clones, 85% to 90% found once. The V segment lost 0 bases and the J segment 0 bases; nucleotides outside the gene matches: 3. The CDR3 sequence is 15 residues long. Germline loops: CDR1 GTSNPN, CDR2 SVGIG (reference sequence). Study-level findings and limits: Relapsed/refractory patients reportedly had the lowest baseline TCR diversity, below newly diagnosed patients, who were below healthy donors. Nivolumab initiation under 1 year post-ASCT meant exclusion. By C4D1, diversity of CD4+ TCRs had risen significantly, whereas that of CD8+ TCRs had not.

Relapse was seen in all patients after autologous stem cell transplantation, and brentuximab vedotin exposure was variable. Isolation of CD8+ T cells from thawed PBMCs used magnetic negative selection. The sample here was CD8+ T cells from blood, taken at baseline. The chain links TRBV30 to TRBJ2-3; 7 bases agree with TRBD1. This receptor was taken from a human donor with classical Hodgkin lymphoma. CDR3 DNA: TGTGCCTGGAGTGTCGGGACAGTAAGCACAGATACGCAGTATTTT. Translation gives CAWSVGTVSTDTQYF.